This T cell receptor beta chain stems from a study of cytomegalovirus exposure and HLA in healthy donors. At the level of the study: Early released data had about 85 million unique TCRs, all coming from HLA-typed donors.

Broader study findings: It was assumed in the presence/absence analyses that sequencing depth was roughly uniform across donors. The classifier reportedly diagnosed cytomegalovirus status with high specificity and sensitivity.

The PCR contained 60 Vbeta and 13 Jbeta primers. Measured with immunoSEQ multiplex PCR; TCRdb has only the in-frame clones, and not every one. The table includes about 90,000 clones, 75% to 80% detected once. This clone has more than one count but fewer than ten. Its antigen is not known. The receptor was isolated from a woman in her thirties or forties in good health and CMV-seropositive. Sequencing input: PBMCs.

CDR3 residues: CSVDGTGLETQYF. CDR3 coding DNA: TGCAGCGTTGACGGGACAGGGTTAGAGACCCAGTACTTC. The chain carries TRBV29-1 and TRBJ2-5, with 9 bases matching TRBD1. Germline lookup yields CDR1 SQVTM and CDR2 ANQGSEA. The CDR3 spans 13 residues. Germline trimming cut 3 bases from V and 4 bases from J; bases unmatched to any gene: 3.